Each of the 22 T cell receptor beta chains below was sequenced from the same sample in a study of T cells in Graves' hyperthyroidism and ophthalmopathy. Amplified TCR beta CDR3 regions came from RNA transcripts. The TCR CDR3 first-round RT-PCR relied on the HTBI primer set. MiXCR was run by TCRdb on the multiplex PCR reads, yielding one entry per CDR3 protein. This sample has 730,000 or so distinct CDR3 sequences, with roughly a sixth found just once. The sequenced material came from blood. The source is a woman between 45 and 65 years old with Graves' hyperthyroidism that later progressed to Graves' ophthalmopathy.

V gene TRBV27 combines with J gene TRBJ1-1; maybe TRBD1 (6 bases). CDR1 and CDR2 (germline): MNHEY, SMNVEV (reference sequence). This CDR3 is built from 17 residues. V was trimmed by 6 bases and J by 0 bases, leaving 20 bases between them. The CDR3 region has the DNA TGTGCCAGCAGCCGAGGACAGCTGGGGGTTCTGAACACTGAAGCTTTCTTT. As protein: CASSRGQLGVLNTEAFF.

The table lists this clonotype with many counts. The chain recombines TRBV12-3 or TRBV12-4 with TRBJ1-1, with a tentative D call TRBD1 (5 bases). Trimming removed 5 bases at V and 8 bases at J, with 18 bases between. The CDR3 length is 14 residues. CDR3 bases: TGTGCCAGCAGTCCATCCCGACAGTGGGGGGAAGCTTTCTTT. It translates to CASSPSRQWGEAFF.

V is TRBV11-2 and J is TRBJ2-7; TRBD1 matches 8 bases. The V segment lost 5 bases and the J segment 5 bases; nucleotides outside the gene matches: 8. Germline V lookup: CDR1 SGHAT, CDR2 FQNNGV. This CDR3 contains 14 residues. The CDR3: CASSIPRGQDEQYF. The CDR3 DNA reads TGTGCCAGCAGCATCCCCAGGGGGCAGGACGAGCAGTACTTC.

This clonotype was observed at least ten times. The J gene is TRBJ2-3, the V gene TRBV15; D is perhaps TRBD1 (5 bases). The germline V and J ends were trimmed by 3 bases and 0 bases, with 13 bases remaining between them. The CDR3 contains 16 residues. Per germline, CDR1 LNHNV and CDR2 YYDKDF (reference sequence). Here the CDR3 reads CATSRPAGPSTDTQYF. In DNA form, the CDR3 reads TGTGCCACCAGCAGGCCCGCAGGGCCTAGCACAGATACGCAGTATTTT.

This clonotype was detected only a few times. As DNA, the CDR3 is TGCAGTGCTAGGCGACAGGGTGCATTTGACAATGAGCAGTTCTTC. It codes for CSARRQGAFDNEQFF. The rearrangement joins TRBV20-1 to TRBJ2-1; 7 nucleotides align to TRBD1. Germline assignment: CDR1 DFQATT and CDR2 SNEGSKA (reference sequence). The CDR3 is made up of 15 amino acids. V shed 3 bases, J shed 5 bases, and the junction held 10 bases outside the gene matches.

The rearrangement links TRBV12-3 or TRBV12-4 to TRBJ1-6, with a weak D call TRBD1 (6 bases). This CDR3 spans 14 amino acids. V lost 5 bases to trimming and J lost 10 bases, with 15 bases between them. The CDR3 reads CASSHTGLGSPLHF. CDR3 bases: TGTGCCAGCAGTCACACAGGGTTAGGATCACCCCTCCACTTT.

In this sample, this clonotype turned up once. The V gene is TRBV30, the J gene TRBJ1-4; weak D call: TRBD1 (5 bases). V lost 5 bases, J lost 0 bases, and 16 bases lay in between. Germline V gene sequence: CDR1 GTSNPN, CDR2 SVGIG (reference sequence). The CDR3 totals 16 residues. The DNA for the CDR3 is TGTGCCTGGGGTCAACCCCGGACACCAACTAATGAAAAACTGTTTTTT. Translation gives CAWGQPRTPTNEKLFF.

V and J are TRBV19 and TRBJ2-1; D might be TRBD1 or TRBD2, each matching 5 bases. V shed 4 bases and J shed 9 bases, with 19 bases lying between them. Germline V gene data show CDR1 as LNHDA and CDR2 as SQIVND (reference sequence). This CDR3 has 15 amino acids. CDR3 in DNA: TGTGCCAGTAGTACCACCGGGACCCCAGCAGGTGAGCAGTTCTTC. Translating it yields CASSTTGTPAGEQFF.

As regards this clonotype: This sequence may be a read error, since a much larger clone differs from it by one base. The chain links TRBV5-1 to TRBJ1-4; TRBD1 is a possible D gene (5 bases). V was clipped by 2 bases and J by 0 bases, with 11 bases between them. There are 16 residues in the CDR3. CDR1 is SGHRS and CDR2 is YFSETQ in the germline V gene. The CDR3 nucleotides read TGCGCCAGCAGCTTTAGACAGTTCGCAACTAATGAAAAACTGTTTTTT. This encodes CASSFRQFATNEKLFF. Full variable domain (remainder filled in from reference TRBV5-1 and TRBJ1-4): KAGVTQTPRYLIKTRGQQVTLSCSPISGHRSVSWYQQTPGQGLQFLFEYFSETQRNKGNFPGRFSGRQFSNSRSEMNVSTLELGDSALYLCASSFRQFATNEKLFFGSGTQLSVL.

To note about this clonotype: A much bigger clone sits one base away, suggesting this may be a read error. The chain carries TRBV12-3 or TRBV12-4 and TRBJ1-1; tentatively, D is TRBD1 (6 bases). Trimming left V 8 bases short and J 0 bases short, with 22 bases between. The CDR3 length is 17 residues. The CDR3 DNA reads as TGTGCCAGCGGTTCACGATTACAGGGTTTTGTGAACACTGAAGCTTTCTTT. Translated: CASGSRLQGFVNTEAFF.

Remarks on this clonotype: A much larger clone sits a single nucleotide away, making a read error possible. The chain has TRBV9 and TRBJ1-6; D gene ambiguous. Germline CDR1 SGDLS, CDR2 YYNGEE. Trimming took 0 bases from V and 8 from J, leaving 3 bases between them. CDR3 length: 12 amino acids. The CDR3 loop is CASSVGDSPLHF. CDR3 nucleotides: TGTGCCAGCAGCGTAGGGGATTCACCCCTCCACTTT.

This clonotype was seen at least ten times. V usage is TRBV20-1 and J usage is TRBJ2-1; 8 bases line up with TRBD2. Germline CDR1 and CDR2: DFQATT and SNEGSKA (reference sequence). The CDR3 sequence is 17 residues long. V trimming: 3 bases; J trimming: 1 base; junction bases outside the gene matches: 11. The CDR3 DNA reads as TGCAGTGCTAGTCCCCCTCGGCGGGGGGCGTCCTACAATGAGCAGTTCTTC. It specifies CSASPPRRGASYNEQFF.

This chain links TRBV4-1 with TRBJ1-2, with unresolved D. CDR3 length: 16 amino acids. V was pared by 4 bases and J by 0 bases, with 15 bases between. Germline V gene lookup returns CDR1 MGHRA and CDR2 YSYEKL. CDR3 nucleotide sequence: TGCGCCAGCAGCCGCGGTCCCGACGGTACTAACTATGGCTACACCTTC. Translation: CASSRGPDGTNYGYTF.

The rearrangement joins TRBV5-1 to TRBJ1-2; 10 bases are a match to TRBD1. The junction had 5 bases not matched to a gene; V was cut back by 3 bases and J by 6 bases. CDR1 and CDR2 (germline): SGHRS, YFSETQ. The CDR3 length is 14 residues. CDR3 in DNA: TGCGCCAGCAGCTCGGGACAGGGGAGAGATGGCTACACCTTC. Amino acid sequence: CASSSGQGRDGYTF.

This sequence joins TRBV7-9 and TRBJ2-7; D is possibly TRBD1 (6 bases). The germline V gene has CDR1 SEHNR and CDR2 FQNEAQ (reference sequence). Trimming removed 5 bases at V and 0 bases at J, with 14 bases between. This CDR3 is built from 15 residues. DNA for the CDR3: TGTGCCAGCAGCGCAAAGACAGGAAACTCCTACGAGCAGTACTTC. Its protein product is CASSAKTGNSYEQYF.

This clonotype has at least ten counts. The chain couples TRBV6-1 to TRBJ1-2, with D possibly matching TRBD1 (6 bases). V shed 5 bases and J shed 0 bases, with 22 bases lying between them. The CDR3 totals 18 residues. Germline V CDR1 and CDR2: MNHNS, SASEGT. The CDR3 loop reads CASSYRPPGRGTNYGYTF. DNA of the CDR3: TGTGCCAGCAGTTACCGCCCCCCAGGCAGGGGAACTAACTATGGCTACACCTTC.

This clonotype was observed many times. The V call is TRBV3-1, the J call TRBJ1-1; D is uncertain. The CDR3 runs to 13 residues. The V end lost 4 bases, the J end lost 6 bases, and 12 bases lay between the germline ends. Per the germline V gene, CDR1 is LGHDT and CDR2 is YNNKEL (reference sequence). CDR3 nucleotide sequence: TGTGCCAGCAGCCGAGGCCAGGTCGCTGAAGCTTTCTTT. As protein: CASSRGQVAEAFF.

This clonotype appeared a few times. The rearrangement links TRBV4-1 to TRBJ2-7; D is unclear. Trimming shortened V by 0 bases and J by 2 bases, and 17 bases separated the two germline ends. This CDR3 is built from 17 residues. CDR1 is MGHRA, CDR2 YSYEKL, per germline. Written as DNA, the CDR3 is TGCGCCAGCAGCCAAGAACCCCTCCGTGAGCCCACCTACGAGCAGTACTTC. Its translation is CASSQEPLREPTYEQYF.

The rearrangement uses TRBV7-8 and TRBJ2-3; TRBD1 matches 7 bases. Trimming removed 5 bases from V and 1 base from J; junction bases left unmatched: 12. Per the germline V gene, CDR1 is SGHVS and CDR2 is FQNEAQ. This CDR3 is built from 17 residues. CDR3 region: CASSRHLQGWGTDTQYF. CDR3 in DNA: TGTGCCAGCAGCAGACACCTACAGGGGTGGGGCACAGATACGCAGTATTTT.

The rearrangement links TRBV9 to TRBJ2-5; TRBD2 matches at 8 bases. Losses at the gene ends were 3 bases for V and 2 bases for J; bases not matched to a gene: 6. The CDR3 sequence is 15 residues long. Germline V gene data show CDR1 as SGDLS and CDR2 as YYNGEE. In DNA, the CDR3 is TGTGCCAGCAGCGCCCGGGGCGGGGGGCAAGAGACCCAGTACTTC. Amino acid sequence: CASSARGGGQETQYF.

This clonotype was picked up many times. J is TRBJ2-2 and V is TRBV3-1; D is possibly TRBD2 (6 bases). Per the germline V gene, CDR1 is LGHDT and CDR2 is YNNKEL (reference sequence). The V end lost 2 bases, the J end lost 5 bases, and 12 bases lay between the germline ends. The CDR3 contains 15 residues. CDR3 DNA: TGTGCCAGCAGCCAATATAGCGGAGTGACCGGGGAGCTGTTTTTT. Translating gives CASSQYSGVTGELFF. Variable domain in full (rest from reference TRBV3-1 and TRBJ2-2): DTAVSQTPKYLVTQMGNDKSIKCEQNLGHDTMYWYKQDSKKFLKIMFSYNNKELIINETVPNRFSPKSPDKAHLNLHINSLELGDSAVYFCASSQYSGVTGELFFGEGSRLTVL.

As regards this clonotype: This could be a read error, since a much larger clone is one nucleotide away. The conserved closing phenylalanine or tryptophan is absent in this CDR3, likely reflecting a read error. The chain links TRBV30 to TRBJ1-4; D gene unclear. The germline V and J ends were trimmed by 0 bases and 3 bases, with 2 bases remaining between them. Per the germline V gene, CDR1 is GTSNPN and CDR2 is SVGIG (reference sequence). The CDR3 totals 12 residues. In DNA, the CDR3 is TGTGCCTGGAGTGTAGCTAATGAAAAACTGTTTCTT. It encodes CAWSVANEKLFL.